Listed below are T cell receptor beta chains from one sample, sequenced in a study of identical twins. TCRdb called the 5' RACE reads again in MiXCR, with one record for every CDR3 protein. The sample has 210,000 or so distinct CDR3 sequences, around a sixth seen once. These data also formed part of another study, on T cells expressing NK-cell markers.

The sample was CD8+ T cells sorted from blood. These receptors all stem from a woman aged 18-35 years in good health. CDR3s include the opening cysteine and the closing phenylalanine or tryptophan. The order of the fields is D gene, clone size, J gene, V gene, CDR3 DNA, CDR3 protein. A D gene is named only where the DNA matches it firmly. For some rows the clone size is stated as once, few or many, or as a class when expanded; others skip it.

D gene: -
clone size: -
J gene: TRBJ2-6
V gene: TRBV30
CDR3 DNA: TGTGTGGCTGGGGCCAACGTCCTGACTTTC
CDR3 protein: CVAGANVLTF

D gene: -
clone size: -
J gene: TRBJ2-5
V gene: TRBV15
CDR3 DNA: TGTGCCACCAGCAGAGATAATTCCTGGGAGACCCAGTACTTC
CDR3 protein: CATSRDNSWETQYF

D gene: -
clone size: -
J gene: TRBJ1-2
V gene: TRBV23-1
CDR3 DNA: TGCGCCAGCAGTCAGAGCCGGGGACCGAGTTATTATGGCTACACCTTC
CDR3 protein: CASSQSRGPSYYGYTF

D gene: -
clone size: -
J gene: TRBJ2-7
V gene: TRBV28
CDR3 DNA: TGTGCCAGCAGTTTTGCACTCCTTTCTGACAGGCTTTCCTACGAGCAGTACTTC
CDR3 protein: CASSFALLSDRLSYEQYF

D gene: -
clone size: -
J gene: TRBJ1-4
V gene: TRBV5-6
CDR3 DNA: TGTGCCATGGGCTTGGTACGGGATGAAAAACTGTTTTTT
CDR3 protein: CAMGLVRDEKLFF

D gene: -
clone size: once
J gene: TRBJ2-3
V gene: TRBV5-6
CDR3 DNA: TGTGCCAGCAGCTTGGATCGAGCGGCGCCAGATACGCAGTATTTT
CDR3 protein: CASSLDRAAPDTQYF

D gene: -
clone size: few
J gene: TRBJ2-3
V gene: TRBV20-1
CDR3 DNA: TGCAGGGCTGGACTTTACACAGATACGCAGTATTTT
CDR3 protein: CRAGLYTDTQYF

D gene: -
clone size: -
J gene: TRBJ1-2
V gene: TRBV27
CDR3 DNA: TGTGCCAGCAGTGAGGGAGCTAACTATGGCTACACCTTC
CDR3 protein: CASSEGANYGYTF

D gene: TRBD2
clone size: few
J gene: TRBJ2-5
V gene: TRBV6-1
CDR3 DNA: TGTGCCAGCAGCCCCTGGGAGGGCGAGGAGACCCAGTACTTC
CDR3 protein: CASSPWEGEETQYF

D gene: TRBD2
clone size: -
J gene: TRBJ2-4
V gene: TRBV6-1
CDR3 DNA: TGTGCCAGCAGTCAATTTAGCGGGGGGGCTGGGTCCAAAAACATTCAGTACTTC
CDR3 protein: CASSQFSGGAGSKNIQYF

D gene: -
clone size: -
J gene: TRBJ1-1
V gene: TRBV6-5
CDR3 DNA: TGTGCCAGCAGTTCTGATTGGACAGCCGGGAAAGCTTTCTTT
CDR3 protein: CASSSDWTAGKAFF

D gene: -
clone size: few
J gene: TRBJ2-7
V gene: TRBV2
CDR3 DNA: TGTGCCAGCGATGGCGGTCCCTACGAGCAGTACTTC
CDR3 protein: CASDGGPYEQYF

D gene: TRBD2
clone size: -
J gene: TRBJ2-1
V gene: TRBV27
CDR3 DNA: TGTGCCAGCAGTTTAACTAGCGGGAGTGGCAATGAGCAGTTCTTC
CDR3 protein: CASSLTSGSGNEQFF

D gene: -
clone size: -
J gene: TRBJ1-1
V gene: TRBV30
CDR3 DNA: TGTGCCTGGGGTTCCTTTAGTACTGAAGCTTTCTTT
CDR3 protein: CAWGSFSTEAFF

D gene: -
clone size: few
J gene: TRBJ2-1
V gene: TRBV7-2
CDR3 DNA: TGTGCCAGCAGCTCAACCGAACTTGGGAGCTCCTACAATGAGCAGTTCTTC
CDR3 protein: CASSSTELGSSYNEQFF

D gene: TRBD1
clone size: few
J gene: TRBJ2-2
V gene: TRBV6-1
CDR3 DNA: TGTGCCAGCAGTAATACAGGGGAGAACACCGGGGAGCTGTTTTTT
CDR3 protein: CASSNTGENTGELFF

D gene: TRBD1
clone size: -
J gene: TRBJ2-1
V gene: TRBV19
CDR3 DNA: TGTGCCAGTAGTATCTGGACAGGCTACAATGAGCAGTTCTTC
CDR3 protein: CASSIWTGYNEQFF

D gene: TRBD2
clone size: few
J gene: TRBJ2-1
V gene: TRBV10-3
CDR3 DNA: TGTGCCATCACCTTGGGACTAGACGATGAGCAGTTCTTC
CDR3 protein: CAITLGLDDEQFF

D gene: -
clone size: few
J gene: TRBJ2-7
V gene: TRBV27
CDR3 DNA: TGTGCCAGCAGTTTTAACAGGGTGGCCTACGAGCAGTACTTC
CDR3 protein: CASSFNRVAYEQYF

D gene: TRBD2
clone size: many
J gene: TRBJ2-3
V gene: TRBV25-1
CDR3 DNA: TGTGCCAGCGCTAGCGGGCAGACACACACAGATACGCAGTATTTT
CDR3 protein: CASASGQTHTDTQYF

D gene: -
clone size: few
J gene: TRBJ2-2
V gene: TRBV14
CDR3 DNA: TGTGCCAGCAGCCATGCCGGGACCGGGGAGCTGTTTTTT
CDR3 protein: CASSHAGTGELFF

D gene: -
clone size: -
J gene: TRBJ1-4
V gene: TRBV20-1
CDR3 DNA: TGCAGTGCTTCTGACGGGAGGGCTGGTGAAAAACTGTTTTTT
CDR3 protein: CSASDGRAGEKLFF

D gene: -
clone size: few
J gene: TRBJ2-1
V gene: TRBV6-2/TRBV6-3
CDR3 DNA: TGTGCCAGCAGTTATGGACTGGCAAATGAGCAGTTCTTC
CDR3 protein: CASSYGLANEQFF

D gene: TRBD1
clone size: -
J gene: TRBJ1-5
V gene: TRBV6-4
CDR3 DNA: TGTGCCAGCAGTGCCGGGACAGGGGGTCAGCCCCAGCATTTT
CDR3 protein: CASSAGTGGQPQHF

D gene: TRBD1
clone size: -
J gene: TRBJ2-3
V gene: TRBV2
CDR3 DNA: TGTGCCAGCAGCTTTAGGGGGCGCCCAGAGGATACGCAGTATTTT
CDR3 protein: CASSFRGRPEDTQYF

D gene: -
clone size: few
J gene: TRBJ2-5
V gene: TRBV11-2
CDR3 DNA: TGTGCCAGCAGCACCCCCCTCCAAGAGACCCAGTACTTC
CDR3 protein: CASSTPLQETQYF

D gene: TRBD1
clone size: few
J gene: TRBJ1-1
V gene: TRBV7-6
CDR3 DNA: TGTGCCAGCAGCCTAACTGGACAGGGAGAAGCTTTCTTT
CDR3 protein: CASSLTGQGEAFF

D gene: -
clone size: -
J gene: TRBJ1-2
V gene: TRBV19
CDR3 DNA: TGTGCCAGTAGTATCTCACAGGGACTGGCTTATGGCTACACCTTC
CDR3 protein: CASSISQGLAYGYTF